The sequence of this TCR beta chain was determined in a study of T cells in Graves' hyperthyroidism and ophthalmopathy. Authors of the study amplified TCR beta CDR3 regions from RNA transcripts. In the first-round RT-PCR of the TCR CDR3, the HTBI primer set was used. TCRdb re-derived calls from the multiplex PCR reads in MiXCR, one entry per CDR3 protein. The data contain roughly 350,000 distinct CDR3 sequences, roughly an eighth of them seen just once; the ten biggest clones take up roughly 33%. For ophthalmopathy patients, the Clinical Activity Score was at least 3 and the NOSPECS grade at least 4; duration was under 3 months. Those patients with uncontrolled infection, other autoimmune disease, pregnancy or lactation were excluded. Germline CDR1 is SEHNR and CDR2 is FQNEAQ (reference sequence). V gave up 2 bases and J gave up 9 bases, with 11 bases separating them. The CDR3 has 13 amino acids. Findings and caveats of the study: Before onset, by a median of around six months, the model predicted ophthalmopathy. Blood also held most thyroid clonotypes expanded beyond 0.001.

Many counts were recorded for this clonotype. Its antigen is still unknown. This clonotype was sampled from a woman aged 40 to 50 with Graves' ophthalmopathy. Material: blood. V and J are TRBV7-9 and TRBJ2-1; D unclear. The CDR3: CASSLSLEIEQFF. The CDR3 nucleotides read TGTGCCAGCAGCTTATCCCTAGAGATTGAGCAGTTCTTC. Drawing the rest from reference TRBV7-9 and TRBJ2-1, the complete variable domain is DTGVSQNPRHKITKRGQNVTFRCDPISEHNRLYWYRQTLGQGPEFLTYFQNEAQLEKSRLLSDRFSAERPKGSFSTLEIQRTEQGDSAMYLCASSLSLEIEQFFGPGTRLTVL.